This T cell receptor beta chain comes out of a study of cytomegalovirus exposure and HLA in healthy donors. This clone turned up a few times. Its target is unknown. Study results and caveats: The Asian-associated ancestry cluster reportedly had fewer N-insertions than the approximately 670-donor mean in a later analysis. In a later analysis, most CMV-associated TCR beta chains appeared HLA-restricted.

The PCR ran on 60 Vbeta and 13 Jbeta primers. Assay used: immunoSEQ multiplex PCR; TCRdb lists only in-frame clones, some missing. This sample has roughly 160,000 clones, with roughly 85% found just once. The CDR3 is 13 residues long. V lost 6 bases to trimming and J lost 3 bases, with 12 bases between them. CDR1 and CDR2 from the germline V gene are MNHNS and SASEGT. The sequencing sample was made of PBMCs. The origin of this receptor is a man aged 50 or older in good health and CMV-seropositive. This chain joins TRBV6-1 and TRBJ2-7; tentative D call: TRBD1 (6 bases). CDR3 protein: CASRSTGLYEQYF. The CDR3 region has the DNA TGTGCCAGCAGGTCAACAGGGCTCTACGAGCAGTACTTC.